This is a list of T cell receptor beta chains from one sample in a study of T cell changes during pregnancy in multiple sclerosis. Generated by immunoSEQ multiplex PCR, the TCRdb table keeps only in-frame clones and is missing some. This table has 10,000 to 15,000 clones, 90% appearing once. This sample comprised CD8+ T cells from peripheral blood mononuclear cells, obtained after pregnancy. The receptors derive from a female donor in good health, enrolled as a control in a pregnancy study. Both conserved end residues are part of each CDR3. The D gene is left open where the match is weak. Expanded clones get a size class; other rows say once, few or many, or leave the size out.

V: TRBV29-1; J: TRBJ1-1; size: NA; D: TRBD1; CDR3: CSARDRGGTEAFF; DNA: TGCAGCGCACGGGACAGGGGTGGAACTGAAGCTTTCTTT
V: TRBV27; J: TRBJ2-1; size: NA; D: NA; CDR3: CASRKGENNEQFF; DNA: TGTGCCAGCAGAAAAGGAGAAAACAATGAGCAGTTCTTC
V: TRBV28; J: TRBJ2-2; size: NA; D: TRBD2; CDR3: CASSLGRDHTGELFF; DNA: TGTGCCAGCAGTTTAGGGAGGGATCACACCGGGGAGCTGTTTTTT
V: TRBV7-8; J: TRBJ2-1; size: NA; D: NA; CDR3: CASSYRGTLTYNEQFF; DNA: TGTGCCAGCAGCTACCGGGGGACTCTTACTTACAATGAGCAGTTCTTC
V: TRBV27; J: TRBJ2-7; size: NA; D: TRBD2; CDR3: CASSPTTSGSINEQYF; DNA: TGTGCCAGCAGTCCTACGACTAGCGGGAGTATCAACGAGCAGTACTTC
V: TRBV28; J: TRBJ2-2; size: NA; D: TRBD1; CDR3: CASSFGTANTGELFF; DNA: TGTGCCAGCAGTTTTGGGACAGCGAACACCGGGGAGCTGTTTTTT
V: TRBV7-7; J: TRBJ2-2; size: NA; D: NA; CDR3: CASRAFSGELFF; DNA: TGTGCTAGCAGGGCTTTTTCCGGGGAGCTGTTTTTT
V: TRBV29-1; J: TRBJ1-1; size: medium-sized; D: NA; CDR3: CSVAVREMNTEAFF; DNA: TGCAGCGTTGCGGTAAGGGAGATGAACACTGAAGCTTTCTTT
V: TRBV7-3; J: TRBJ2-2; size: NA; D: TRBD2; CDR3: CASSSSGTDTGELFF; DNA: TGTGCCAGCAGCTCGAGCGGGACGGACACCGGGGAGCTGTTTTTT
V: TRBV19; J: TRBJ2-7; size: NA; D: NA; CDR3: CASSWGQGGYEQYF; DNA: TGTGCCAGTAGTTGGGGTCAGGGGGGCTACGAGCAGTACTTC
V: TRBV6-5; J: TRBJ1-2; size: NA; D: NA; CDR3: CASSYGGGYGYTF; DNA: TGTGCCAGCAGTTATGGGGGGGGCTATGGCTACACCTTC
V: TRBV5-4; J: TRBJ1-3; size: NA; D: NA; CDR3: CASLNWGDGNTIYF; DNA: TGTGCCAGCTTAAATTGGGGGGACGGAAACACCATATATTTT
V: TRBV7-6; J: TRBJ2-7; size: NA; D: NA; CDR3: CASSSPGVYEQYF; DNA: TGTGCCAGCAGCTCGCCCGGGGTTTACGAGCAGTACTTC
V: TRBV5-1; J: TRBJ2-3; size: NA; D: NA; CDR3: CASSLESLGGGLTDTQYF; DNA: TGCGCCAGCAGCTTGGAGAGCCTAGGGGGGGGTCTAACAGATACGCAGTATTTT
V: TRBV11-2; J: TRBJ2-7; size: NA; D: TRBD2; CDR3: CASSQGLAGPLSSYEQYF; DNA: TGTGCCAGCAGCCAAGGACTAGCGGGCCCCCTCAGCTCCTACGAGCAGTACTTC
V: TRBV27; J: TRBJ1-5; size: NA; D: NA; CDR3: CASSYYIGNQPQHF; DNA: TGTGCCAGCAGTTATTATATCGGCAATCAGCCCCAGCATTTT
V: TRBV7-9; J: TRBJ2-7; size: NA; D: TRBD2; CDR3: CASSLGRLAGDEQYF; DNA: TGTGCCAGCAGCTTAGGTCGACTAGCGGGAGACGAGCAGTACTTC
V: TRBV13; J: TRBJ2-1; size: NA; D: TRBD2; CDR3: CASSFLGEGEQFF; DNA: TGTGCCAGCAGCTTTTTGGGGGAGGGGGAGCAGTTCTTC
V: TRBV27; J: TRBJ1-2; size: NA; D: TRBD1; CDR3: CASSLSRTGGSGYTF; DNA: TGTGCCAGCAGTTTATCCCGGACAGGGGGAAGTGGCTACACCTTC
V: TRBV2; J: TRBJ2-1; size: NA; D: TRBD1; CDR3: CASSEDLTGASSYNEQFF; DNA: TGTGCCAGCAGTGAAGATTTGACAGGGGCGTCCTCCTACAATGAGCAGTTCTTC
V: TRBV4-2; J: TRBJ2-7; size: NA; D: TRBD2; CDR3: CASSGRTSEGYEQYF; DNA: TGTGCCAGCAGCGGACGGACTAGCGAAGGGTACGAGCAGTACTTC
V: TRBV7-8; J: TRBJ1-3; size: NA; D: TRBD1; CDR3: CASSLGGGQGAPGNTIYF; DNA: TGTGCCAGCAGCTTAGGAGGGGGGCAGGGGGCTCCTGGAAACACCATATATTTT
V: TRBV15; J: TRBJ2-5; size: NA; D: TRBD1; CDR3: CATSRPGDRGRIETQYF; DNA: TGTGCCACCAGCAGACCTGGGGACAGGGGGCGGATCGAGACCCAGTACTTC
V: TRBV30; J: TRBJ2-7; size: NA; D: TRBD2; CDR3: CAWSVLSGRYEQYF; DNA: TGTGCCTGGAGTGTACTTAGCGGGAGATACGAGCAGTACTTC
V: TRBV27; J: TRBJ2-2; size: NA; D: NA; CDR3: CASSFLGELFF; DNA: TGTGCCAGCAGTTTCTTGGGGGAGCTGTTTTTT
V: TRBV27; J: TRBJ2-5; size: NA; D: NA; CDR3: CASSLSITGPETQYF; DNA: TGTGCCAGCAGTTTATCGATAACCGGTCCTGAGACCCAGTACTTC
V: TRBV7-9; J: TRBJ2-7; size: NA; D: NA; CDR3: CASTPDYEQYF; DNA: TGTGCCAGCACCCCAGACTACGAGCAGTACTTC
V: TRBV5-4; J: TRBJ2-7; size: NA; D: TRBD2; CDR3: CASSNLSGNPYEQYF; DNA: TGTGCCAGCAGTAACCTTAGCGGGAATCCTTACGAGCAGTACTTC
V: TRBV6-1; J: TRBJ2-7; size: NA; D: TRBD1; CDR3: CASVSGTGDYEQYF; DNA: TGTGCCAGCGTCTCCGGGACAGGTGATTACGAGCAGTACTTC
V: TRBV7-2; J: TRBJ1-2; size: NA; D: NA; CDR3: CASSSQGGGYTF; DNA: TGTGCCAGCAGCTCTCAGGGAGGAGGCTACACCTTC
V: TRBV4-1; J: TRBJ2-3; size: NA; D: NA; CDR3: CASSPRGTDTQYF; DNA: TGCGCCAGCAGCCCCAGGGGAACAGATACGCAGTATTTT
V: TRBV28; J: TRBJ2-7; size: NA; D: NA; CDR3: CASSLVQGGNYEQYF; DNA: TGTGCCAGCAGTTTAGTTCAGGGAGGAAACTACGAGCAGTACTTC
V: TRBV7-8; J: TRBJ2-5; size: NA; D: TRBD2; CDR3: CASSPGLVEETQYF; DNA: TGTGCCAGCAGCCCCGGACTAGTAGAAGAGACCCAGTACTTC